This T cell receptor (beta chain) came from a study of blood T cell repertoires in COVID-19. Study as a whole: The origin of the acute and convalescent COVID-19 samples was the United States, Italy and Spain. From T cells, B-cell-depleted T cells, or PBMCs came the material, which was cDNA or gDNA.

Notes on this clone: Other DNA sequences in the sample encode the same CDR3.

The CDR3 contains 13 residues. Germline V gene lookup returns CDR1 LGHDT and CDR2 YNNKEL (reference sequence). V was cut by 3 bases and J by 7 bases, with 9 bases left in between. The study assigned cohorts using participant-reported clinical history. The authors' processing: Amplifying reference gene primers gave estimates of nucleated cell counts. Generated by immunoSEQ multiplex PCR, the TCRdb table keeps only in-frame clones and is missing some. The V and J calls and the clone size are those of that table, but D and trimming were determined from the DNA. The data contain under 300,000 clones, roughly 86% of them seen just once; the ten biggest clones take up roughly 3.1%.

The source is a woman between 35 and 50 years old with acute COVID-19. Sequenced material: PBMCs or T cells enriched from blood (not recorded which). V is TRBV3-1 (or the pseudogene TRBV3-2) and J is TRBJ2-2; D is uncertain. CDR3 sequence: CASSQRSDGELFF. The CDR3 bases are TGTGCCAGCAGCCAGCGAAGCGACGGGGAGCTGTTTTTT.